This entry lists 30 T cell receptor beta chains sequenced from one sample in a study of cytomegalovirus exposure and HLA in healthy donors. The PCR had 60 Vbeta and 13 Jbeta primers. The assay was immunoSEQ multiplex PCR, and TCRdb's table has in-frame clones only and misses some. There are 150,000 to 200,000 clones in the sample; under 85% occur only once, and about 3.4% lies in the top ten. Sequencing input: PBMCs. These receptors all come from a female donor in good health and CMV-seronegative.

The V gene is TRBV9, the J gene TRBJ1-6, with D perhaps matching TRBD1 (5 bases). Germline CDR1 reads SGDLS; CDR2 reads YYNGEE. The CDR3 consists of 12 residues. V lost 2 bases and J lost 13, with 10 bases in between. The CDR3 sequence: CASSVQGAPLHF. CDR3 DNA: TGTGCCAGCAGCGTCCAGGGTGCCCCCCTCCACTTT.

This clone showed up just a few times. The chain uses TRBV10-1 and TRBJ1-6; unclear D gene. This CDR3 has 15 residues. V was shortened by 3 bases and J by 7 bases, with 13 bases between the two germline ends. Germline V gene data show CDR1 as WNHNN and CDR2 as SYGVQD (reference sequence). Here the CDR3 reads CASSERPGTNSPLHF. Here the CDR3 DNA reads TGCGCCAGCAGTGAACGACCGGGAACCAATTCACCCCTCCACTTT.

This chain links TRBV25-1 with TRBJ1-5; perhaps TRBD1 as D (6 bases). Per the germline V gene, CDR1 is MGHDK and CDR2 is SYGVNS. This CDR3 region has 15 residues. Trimming pared 2 bases from V and 6 bases from J, leaving 14 bases between. CDR3 loop: CASSERAGDAQPQHF. The CDR3 DNA reads as TGTGCCAGCAGTGAAAGGGCAGGGGATGCTCAGCCCCAGCATTTT.

V is TRBV6-5 and J is TRBJ1-1, with 7 bases aligning to TRBD1. The CDR3 consists of 15 residues. Germline V gene lookup returns CDR1 MNHEY and CDR2 SVGAGI. The V and J ends lost 5 bases and 3 bases, in that order; junction bases with no gene match: 9. The CDR3 DNA reads as TGTGCCAGCAGTAAGCGATGGCAGGGGGACACTGAAGCTTTCTTT. This gives the protein CASSKRWQGDTEAFF.

The chain is built from TRBV27 and TRBJ2-1; TRBD2 aligns across 10 bases. Germline V gene lookup returns CDR1 MNHEY and CDR2 SMNVEV (reference sequence). Trimming cost V 2 bases and J 8 bases; bases outside gene matches: 6. This CDR3 has 15 amino acids. The CDR3 is CASSLGASGSYEQFF. CDR3 in DNA: TGTGCCAGCAGTTTAGGGGCTAGCGGGAGCTATGAGCAGTTCTTC.

To note about this clone: An end of the junction differs from the germline gene, which may be a read error. The rearrangement joins TRBV7-7 to TRBJ2-7; TRBD2 might be the D (5 bases). The CDR3 extends over 15 amino acids. The germline gives CDR1 SSHAT, CDR2 FNYEAQ (reference sequence). CDR3 sequence reads: CASSLSRVPSYEQYF. DNA for the CDR3: TGTGCTAGCAGCTTATCGCGGGTTCCCTCCTACGAGCAGTACTTC.

The chain uses TRBV18 and TRBJ2-5, with a weak D call TRBD1 (6 bases). The V gene's germline CDR1 is KGHSH and CDR2 LQKENI. V gave up 3 bases and J gave up 5 bases, with 13 bases separating them. This CDR3 contains 14 residues. This CDR3 is CASSPGRGMETQYF. CDR3 nucleotides: TGTGCCAGCTCACCTGGCAGGGGAATGGAGACCCAGTACTTC. Full variable domain (missing parts from reference TRBV18 and TRBJ2-5): NAGVMQNPRHLVRRRGQEARLRCSPMKGHSHVYWYRQLPEEGLKFMVYLQKENIIDESGMPKERFSAEFPKEGPSILRIQQVVRGDSAAYFCASSPGRGMETQYFGPGTRLLVL.

This chain connects TRBV27 to TRBJ1-1; D is possibly TRBD1 (5 bases). This CDR3 contains 15 residues. Germline assignment: CDR1 MNHEY and CDR2 SMNVEV (reference sequence). The germline V and J ends were trimmed by 3 bases and 0 bases, with 11 bases remaining between them. CDR3 sequence: CASSFQGKVNTEAFF. In DNA, the CDR3 is TGTGCCAGCAGTTTCCAGGGTAAGGTGAACACTGAAGCTTTCTTT.

This sequence joins TRBV27 and TRBJ2-5; 8 bases match TRBD1. Germline CDR1 MNHEY, CDR2 SMNVEV (reference sequence). The CDR3 runs 15 residues. J lost 2 bases, V lost 5 bases, and 7 bases had no gene match. CDR3 sequence (DNA): TGTGCCAGCAGTCCTCAGACAGGGGTTCAAGAGACCCAGTACTTC. Its protein is CASSPQTGVQETQYF.

The chain is built from TRBV25-1 and TRBJ1-6, with 9 bases that match TRBD1. The germline V gene has CDR1 MGHDK and CDR2 SYGVNS. The V segment lost 6 bases and the J segment 7 bases; nucleotides outside the gene matches: 1. The CDR3 covers 13 residues. The CDR3 sequence: CASRGQGNSPLHF. Here the CDR3 DNA reads TGTGCCAGCAGGGGACAGGGAAATTCACCCCTCCACTTT.

This chain uses TRBV2 with TRBJ2-1; D ambiguous. Trimming took 8 bases from V and 0 from J, leaving 17 bases between them. Germline values: CDR1 SNHLY, CDR2 FYNNEI. This CDR3 region has 16 residues. CDR3 loop: CASQSGILLSYNEQFF. The CDR3 DNA sequence: TGTGCCAGCCAAAGTGGTATATTACTCTCCTACAATGAGCAGTTCTTC. Looking up the rest from reference TRBV2 and TRBJ2-1 gives the full variable domain: EPEVTQTPSHQVTQMGQEVILRCVPISNHLYFYWYRQILGQKVEFLVSFYNNEISEKSEIFDDQFSVERPDGSNFTLKIRSTKLEDSAMYFCASQSGILLSYNEQFFGPGTRLTVL.

The CDR3 DNA is TGTGCCAGCAGCTTAGAGGTTCGACAGAGGTACCAAGAGACCCAGTACTTC. Translated, it gives CASSLEVRQRYQETQYF. This chain links TRBV7-9 with TRBJ2-5; D is perhaps TRBD1 (5 bases). The CDR3 has 17 residues. Trimming removed 1 base from V and 0 bases from J, with 15 bases in between. Germline values: CDR1 SEHNR, CDR2 FQNEAQ (reference sequence).

The V call is TRBV7-9, the J call TRBJ1-3; the D gene is possibly TRBD1 (6 bases). Germline V gene sequence: CDR1 SEHNR, CDR2 FQNEAQ (reference sequence). Trimming stripped 7 bases from V and 6 bases from J, with 10 bases between. CDR3 size: 12 residues. CDR3 region: CASTRGENTIYF. CDR3 bases: TGTGCCAGCACCAGGGGCGAAAACACCATATATTTT.

V and J are TRBV7-3 and TRBJ1-1; TRBD1 is a possible D gene (6 bases). Germline CDR1 SGHTA, CDR2 FQGTGA. V lost 5 bases to trimming and J lost 10 bases, with 17 bases between them. This CDR3 spans 13 amino acids. In DNA, the CDR3 is TGTGCCAGCAGCCCCCGACAGGACGGTCCAGCTTTCTTT. Its protein product is CASSPRQDGPAFF.

This clone appeared once. V gene TRBV28 combines with J gene TRBJ1-6; 8 nucleotides line up with TRBD1. The CDR3 has 14 residues. V lost 6 bases, J lost 12 bases, and 10 bases stayed unmatched. Germline assignment: CDR1 MDHEN and CDR2 SYDVKM. DNA for the CDR3: TGTGCCAGCAGCCCTCCCAGGGGGCCAGGACCCCTCCACTTT. Protein: CASSPPRGPGPLHF. Full variable domain (outside the CDR3, taken from reference TRBV28 and TRBJ1-6): DVKVTQSSRYLVKRTGEKVFLECVQDMDHENMFWYRQDPGLGLRLIYFSYDVKMKEKGDIPEGYSVSREKKERFSLILESASTNQTSMYLCASSPPRGPGPLHFGNGTRLTVT.

The genes are TRBV18 and TRBJ2-7; 10 bases fit TRBD1. V gave up 4 bases and J gave up 5 bases; unmatched junction bases: 5. The CDR3 contains 14 residues. Germline loops: CDR1 KGHSH, CDR2 LQKENI. The CDR3 loop is CASSRRDRGDEQYF. The CDR3 DNA follows: TGTGCCAGCTCACGCCGGGACAGGGGAGACGAGCAGTACTTC.

The genes are TRBV27 and TRBJ1-2; possibly TRBD1 for D (6 bases). V was cut by 3 bases and J by 3 bases, with 8 bases left in between. This CDR3 has 13 amino acids. Looked up from germline, CDR1 is MNHEY and CDR2 is SMNVEV (reference sequence). The chain's CDR3 is CASSFQGYYGYTF. DNA of the CDR3: TGTGCCAGCAGTTTCCAGGGGTACTATGGCTACACCTTC.

This sequence joins TRBV5-1 and TRBJ2-2; D is ambiguous. Trimming cost V 0 bases and J 4 bases, with 10 bases left between them. Germline assignment: CDR1 SGHRS and CDR2 YFSETQ. The CDR3 spans 15 residues. In DNA, the CDR3 is TGCGCCAGCAGCTTGGCCCCTAGGAGCACCGGGGAGCTGTTTTTT. Translated: CASSLAPRSTGELFF.

V and J are TRBV5-1 and TRBJ2-2, with D hard to call. V lost 2 bases, J lost 7 bases, and 6 bases lay in between. CDR1 is SGHRS and CDR2 is YFSETQ in the germline V gene. The length of the CDR3 is 12 residues. This CDR3 reads CASSLSYGELFF. The CDR3 DNA reads TGCGCCAGCAGCTTAAGCTACGGGGAGCTGTTTTTT.

CDR3: CASSYSPLSSGNTIYF. DNA of the CDR3: TGTGCCAGCAGTTACTCTCCCCTAAGCTCTGGAAACACCATATATTTT. This chain links TRBV6-5 with TRBJ1-3; D remains unclear. The germline CDR1 and CDR2 sequences are MNHEY and SVGAGI. V was pared by 0 bases and J by 0 bases, with 9 bases between. This CDR3 is 16 amino acids long.

V is TRBV30 and J is TRBJ1-2, with D perhaps TRBD1 (6 bases). Germline V gene sequence: CDR1 GTSNPN, CDR2 SVGIG (reference sequence). This CDR3 spans 13 amino acids. Trimming removed 0 bases at V and 6 bases at J, with 11 bases between. CDR3 region: CAWSVQQGNGYTF. CDR3 nucleotides: TGTGCCTGGAGTGTACAACAGGGTAATGGCTACACCTTC. The full variable domain, completed using reference TRBV30 and TRBJ1-2, is SQTIHQWPATLVQPVGSPLSLECTVEGTSNPNLYWYRQAAGRGLQLLFYSVGIGQISSEVPQNLSASRPQDRQFILSSKKLLLSDSGFYLCAWSVQQGNGYTFGSGTRLTVV.

J is TRBJ2-6 and V is TRBV11-2; a possible D gene is TRBD2 (5 bases). Germline CDR1 is SGHAT and CDR2 is FQNNGV. The length of the CDR3 is 17 residues. The V and J ends lost 1 base and 0 bases respectively, with 10 bases between them. CDR3 nucleotide sequence: TGTGCCAGCAGCTTAGTCCACGGACTCTCTGGGGCCAACGTCCTGACTTTC. It is translated as CASSLVHGLSGANVLTF.

The chain has TRBV6-5 and TRBJ2-7; a possible D gene is TRBD2 (6 bases). CDR3 size: 14 residues. CDR1 is MNHEY and CDR2 is SVGAGI in the germline V gene. V was clipped by 10 bases and J by 0 bases, with 16 bases between them. CDR3 sequence reads: CATRIPGLSYEQYF. Here the CDR3 DNA reads TGTGCCACCAGAATTCCGGGACTCTCCTACGAGCAGTACTTC.

The chain uses TRBV7-9 and TRBJ2-7, with 7 bases fitting TRBD1. V lost 2 bases, J lost 4 bases, and 17 bases stayed unmatched. Looked up from germline, CDR1 is SEHNR and CDR2 is FQNEAQ (reference sequence). The CDR3 is made up of 18 amino acids. CDR3 protein: CASSLTQTGQGVLYEQYF. Here the CDR3 DNA reads TGTGCCAGCAGCTTAACCCAAACCGGGCAGGGGGTTCTGTACGAGCAGTACTTC.

The chain joins TRBV7-2 to TRBJ1-5; D is uncertain. This CDR3 is 16 amino acids long. From germline, CDR1 is SGHTA and CDR2 FQGNSA. V gave up 4 bases and J gave up 6 bases, with 19 bases separating them. For the CDR3, the DNA is TGTGCCAGCAGCTCGGTGGGTGAGCACCGGGGTCAGCCCCAGCATTTT. Its translation is CASSSVGEHRGQPQHF.

This chain joins TRBV6-1 and TRBJ2-1, with a possible D match to TRBD2 (6 bases). V was clipped by 6 bases and J by 4 bases, with 16 bases between them. Per germline, CDR1 MNHNS and CDR2 SASEGT. The CDR3 sequence is 15 residues long. This CDR3 is CASRLGGGGYNEQFF. The CDR3 coding sequence is TGTGCCAGCAGGCTCGGGGGAGGTGGATACAATGAGCAGTTCTTC.

This chain connects TRBV7-3 to TRBJ2-5, with 7 bases aligning to TRBD2. This CDR3 comprises 15 residues. Losses at the gene ends were 5 bases for V and 4 bases for J; bases not matched to a gene: 10. Looked up from germline, CDR1 is SGHTA and CDR2 is FQGTGA. CDR3 DNA: TGTGCCAGCAGCCTGTCGCGGGGGTCGGGAGAGACCCAGTACTTC. Encoded protein: CASSLSRGSGETQYF.

The J gene is TRBJ2-7, the V gene TRBV6-1; perhaps TRBD2 as D (5 bases). The germline V gene has CDR1 MNHNS and CDR2 SASEGT. V was trimmed by 6 bases and J by 3 bases, leaving 18 bases between them. The CDR3 contains 15 residues. For the CDR3, the DNA is TGTGCCAGCAGCCGGGAACAGTTAGGGATCTACGAGCAGTACTTC. This codes for CASSREQLGIYEQYF.

The sample holds a few counts of this clone. The chain combines TRBV6-4 with TRBJ2-5, with 8 nucleotides matching TRBD2. Germline V gene data show CDR1 as MRHNA and CDR2 as SNTAGT. CDR3 length: 16 amino acids. V lost 3 bases and J lost 0; bases outside the gene matches: 6. CDR3 coding DNA: TGTGCCAGCAGTGAGTCTTTGCGGGGGGACCAAGAGACCCAGTACTTC. Translating gives CASSESLRGDQETQYF.

The rearrangement joins TRBV5-4 to TRBJ2-1; 8 bases fit TRBD1. Trimming at V came to 9 bases and at J to 5 bases, leaving 10 bases not matched to a gene. There are 14 residues in the CDR3. The V gene's germline CDR1 is SGHNT and CDR2 YYREEE (reference sequence). The CDR3 sequence: CATLDRGQDNEQFF. The CDR3 nucleotides read TGTGCCACCCTCGACAGGGGCCAGGACAATGAGCAGTTCTTC.